One sample yielded the 25 T cell receptor beta chains listed below, sequenced in a study of human T cells and chemical hapten exposure. The time point was: patch test 3, about 24 weeks after DPC sensitization. Specified treatment: therapeutic diphenylcyclopropenone sensitization with weekly scalp DPC. TCRdb re-called the RACE reads with MiXCR, one entry per CDR3 protein. In the table there are about 30,000 distinct CDR3 sequences, around 6% of which are singletons. The specimen was whole blood, collected in connection with sensitization to the hapten diphenylcyclopropenone (DPC). Receptors originate from a man aged 25 to 40 with alopecia areata. Some clones in this sample may be carry-over from other donors' samples.

In its sample, this clonotype was seen many times. The chain links TRBV4-3 to TRBJ2-7, with D tentatively TRBD1 or TRBD2 (5 bases each). Trimming left V 0 bases short and J 3 bases short, with 18 bases between. The CDR3 has 17 amino acids. In germline, CDR1 is LGHNA, CDR2 YSLEER. This CDR3 reads CASSQEPSGAYLYEQYF. The CDR3 region has the DNA TGCGCCAGCAGCCAAGAGCCGTCCGGGGCATATCTCTACGAGCAGTACTTC.

In its sample, this clonotype was seen many times. The CDR3 coding sequence is TGTGCCAGCAGCCAGGAGTATTATGGCTACACCTTC. Translation gives CASSQEYYGYTF. The V gene is TRBV14, the J gene TRBJ1-2; no clear D. Trimming took off 3 bases at V and 5 bases at J, with 7 bases between the two ends. Germline CDR1 SGHDN, CDR2 FVKESK. The CDR3 is made up of 12 amino acids.

This clonotype was seen ten or more times. This sequence joins TRBV6-6 and TRBJ1-5, with 7 nucleotides matching TRBD1. Germline trimming cut 5 bases from V and 7 bases from J; bases unmatched to any gene: 5. The CDR3 length is 13 residues. Germline V gene lookup returns CDR1 MNHNY and CDR2 SVGAGI (reference sequence). CDR3 sequence: CASSSDREQPQHF. Here the CDR3 DNA reads TGTGCCAGCAGTAGTGACAGGGAACAGCCCCAGCATTTT.

This clonotype appeared many times. The rearrangement uses TRBV7-9 and TRBJ2-3, with 9 bases aligning to TRBD2. CDR3 length equals 19 residues. Germline V CDR1 and CDR2: SEHNR, FQNEAQ (reference sequence). V was clipped by 5 bases and J by 8 bases; unmatched bases: 23. CDR3 amino acids: CASSTPASAGGGALGTQYF. The CDR3 DNA is TGTGCCAGCAGCACCCCAGCATCGGCAGGCGGGGGGGCCTTAGGTACGCAGTATTTT.

This clonotype was observed many times. The chain has TRBV24-1 and TRBJ2-5; tentative D call: TRBD2 (6 bases). Germline CDR1 is KGHDR and CDR2 is SFDVKD. The CDR3 covers 15 residues. Deletions cut 0 bases from V and 4 bases from J, with 11 bases between. The CDR3 sequence is CATSDLGTGRETQYF. DNA for the CDR3: TGTGCCACCAGTGATTTGGGGACCGGGAGAGAGACCCAGTACTTC.

This clonotype was found many times. The V call is TRBV10-3, the J call TRBJ2-7, with 7 bases that match TRBD2. Germline loops: CDR1 ENHRY, CDR2 SYGVKD. The CDR3 loop spans 14 amino acids. Trimming removed 6 bases from V and 9 bases from J; junction bases left unmatched: 14. The CDR3 region is CAISSGLERSRQYF. DNA for the CDR3: TGTGCCATCAGCTCCGGACTAGAAAGGTCGCGGCAGTACTTC.

This clonotype was recorded many times. The rearrangement links TRBV11-2 to TRBJ1-1; D unresolved. CDR3 size: 14 residues. Germline V lookup: CDR1 SGHAT, CDR2 FQNNGV. V was cut by 3 bases and J by 4 bases, with 12 bases left in between. CDR3 nucleotide sequence: TGTGCCAGCAGCTTCTCCCCGGAGGGCACTGAAGCTTTCTTT. Protein: CASSFSPEGTEAFF.

Many counts were recorded for this clonotype. The CDR3 DNA is TGTGCCATCAGTGAAGGACTAGCGGGAGGCAACCAAGAGACCCAGTACTTC. Protein product: CAISEGLAGGNQETQYF. V usage is TRBV10-3 and J usage is TRBJ2-5; 14 nucleotides match TRBD2. Per germline, CDR1 ENHRY and CDR2 SYGVKD. The V and J ends lost 3 bases and 0 bases, in that order; junction bases with no gene match: 3. This CDR3 comprises 17 residues.

Many counts were recorded for this clonotype. This chain uses TRBV7-2 with TRBJ2-3; 10 nucleotides agree with TRBD1. The length of the CDR3 is 20 residues. The germline gives CDR1 SGHTA, CDR2 FQGNSA. V was clipped by 5 bases and J by 2 bases; unmatched bases: 19. As DNA, the CDR3 is TGTGCCAGCAGCCCCGCACCTTTCCTAAGACAGGGGGCTTCCACAGATACGCAGTATTTT. Translating it yields CASSPAPFLRQGASTDTQYF.

This clonotype has at least ten counts. The chain uses TRBV6-2 or TRBV6-3 and TRBJ1-1, with D possibly matching TRBD1 (5 bases). The CDR3 totals 16 residues. CDR1 and CDR2 (germline): MNHEY, SVGEGT. V lost 5 bases and J lost 4, with 20 bases in between. The CDR3 here is CASSNPTGGQGTEAFF. CDR3 DNA: TGTGCCAGCAGTAACCCCACAGGAGGGCAGGGCACTGAAGCTTTCTTT.

Many counts were recorded for this clonotype. The chain links TRBV6-2 or TRBV6-3 to TRBJ1-1; D might be TRBD1 (5 bases). This CDR3 region has 15 residues. The V end lost 2 bases, the J end lost 4 bases, and 14 bases lay between the germline ends. Germline loops: CDR1 MNHEY, CDR2 SVGEGT. The CDR3 protein is CASSYDSTGSTEAFF. CDR3 coding DNA: TGTGCCAGCAGTTACGACAGTACCGGTTCCACTGAAGCTTTCTTT.

This clonotype is a singleton in its sample. A much larger clonotype is one base distant, so this may be a read error. The rearrangement uses TRBV6-2 or TRBV6-3 and TRBJ2-1; TRBD1 is a possible D gene (7 bases). The CDR3 runs to 14 residues. Germline CDR1 is MNHEY and CDR2 is SVGEGT. Between the trimmed V and J ends, which lost 8 bases and 7 bases, there was a span of 18 bases. CDR3 in DNA: TGTGCCAGCGCAGGGGGGATGAGAGATAATGAGCAGTTCTTC. Its translation: CASAGGMRDNEQFF.

This clonotype was counted at least ten times. This chain links TRBV7-2 with TRBJ2-1, with 8 bases that match TRBD2. The V gene end was trimmed by 4 bases and the J gene end by 3 bases; junction bases not matched to a gene: 5. The CDR3 extends over 15 amino acids. Looked up from germline, CDR1 is SGHTA and CDR2 is FQGNSA. CDR3 residues: CASSSGTRGYNEQFF. As DNA, the CDR3 is TGTGCCAGCAGCTCCGGGACTAGGGGCTACAATGAGCAGTTCTTC. The full variable domain, its missing parts supplied by reference TRBV7-2 and TRBJ2-1, is GAGVSQSPSNKVTEKGKDVELRCDPISGHTALYWYRQSLGQGLEFLIYFQGNSAPDKSGLPSDRFSAERTGGSVSTLTIQRTQQEDSAVYLCASSSGTRGYNEQFFGPGTRLTVL.

This clonotype occurred many times. The chain has TRBV12-3 or TRBV12-4 and TRBJ1-3; TRBD1 might be the D (6 bases). V gave up 5 bases and J gave up 4 bases, with 12 bases separating them. This CDR3 is built from 14 residues. The CDR3 spells CASSNIGQGNTIYF. The CDR3 DNA follows: TGTGCCAGCAGTAATATCGGACAGGGAAACACCATATATTTT.

This clonotype was observed at least ten times. The rearrangement uses TRBV12-3 or TRBV12-4 and TRBJ1-2; 9 bases agree with TRBD1. This CDR3 has 14 residues. V dropped 5 bases and J dropped 7; count of bases not matched to a gene: 8. DNA for the CDR3: TGTGCCAGCAGTCAGGGACAGGGATTGTTTGGCTACACCTTC. Protein product: CASSQGQGLFGYTF.

In its sample, this clonotype was seen many times. The gene calls are TRBV6-1 and TRBJ2-6; D remains ambiguous. The V gene lost 5 bases and the J gene lost 0 bases, with 14 bases spanning the gap. CDR1 is MNHNS, CDR2 SASEGT, per germline. CDR3 length: 17 residues. The CDR3 sequence is CASSPDWGFSGANVLTF. CDR3 nucleotide sequence: TGTGCCAGCAGTCCAGACTGGGGATTCTCTGGGGCCAACGTCCTGACTTTC.

This clonotype has a count of ten or more. The rearrangement links TRBV14 to TRBJ2-7; D assignment may be TRBD1 or TRBD2 (5 bases each). The germline V and J ends were trimmed by 3 bases and 3 bases, with 15 bases remaining between them. CDR1 SGHDN and CDR2 FVKESK come from the germline V gene. CDR3 length: 15 amino acids. CDR3 DNA sequence: TGTGCCAGCAGCCACCCAGGGACCACCCGCTACGAGCAGTACTTC. Amino acids: CASSHPGTTRYEQYF.

This clonotype showed up many times. This sequence joins TRBV7-9 and TRBJ1-1; 8 bases map to TRBD1. In germline, CDR1 is SEHNR, CDR2 FQNEAQ (reference sequence). The V and J ends lost 5 bases and 6 bases, in that order; junction bases with no gene match: 8. The CDR3 sequence is 14 residues long. The CDR3 protein is CASSPTDRDSEAFF. Here the CDR3 DNA reads TGTGCCAGCAGCCCTACGGACAGGGACTCTGAAGCTTTCTTT.

The sample holds many counts of this clonotype. CDR3 DNA sequence: TGTGCCAGCTCACCAACGGACCGGGGTAATGAAAAACTGTTTTTT. Translating gives CASSPTDRGNEKLFF. The chain recombines TRBV18 with TRBJ1-4; D unclear. This CDR3 has 15 amino acids. Trimming took 2 bases from V and 4 from J, leaving 11 bases between them. Germline CDR1 is KGHSH and CDR2 is LQKENI.

This clonotype was seen at least ten times. The chain has TRBV11-3 and TRBJ2-1, with TRBD2 matching 7 bases. Germline CDR1 is SGHNT and CDR2 is YENEEA. Germline trimming cut 4 bases from V and 2 bases from J; bases unmatched to any gene: 5. The CDR3 consists of 15 residues. Here the CDR3 DNA reads TGTGCCAGCAGCTACGGGACTACCGCCTACAATGAGCAGTTCTTC. Translating gives CASSYGTTAYNEQFF.

This clonotype was recorded at least ten times. This sequence joins TRBV12-3 or TRBV12-4 and TRBJ2-7, with a possible D match to TRBD1 (6 bases). CDR3 size: 13 residues. With 1 base removed from V and 2 bases from J, the gap between germline ends came to 6 bases. CDR3 bases: TGTGCCAGCAGTTTAGGGGACACCTACGAGCAGTACTTC. Translation: CASSLGDTYEQYF.

This clonotype appeared many times. The CDR3 sequence: CASSPGQYYQETQYF. The CDR3 DNA reads as TGTGCCAGCAGTCCTGGACAGTACTACCAAGAGACCCAGTACTTC. The chain joins TRBV27 to TRBJ2-5, with a tentative D call TRBD1 (6 bases). The germline gives CDR1 MNHEY, CDR2 SMNVEV (reference sequence). Trimming stripped 5 bases from V and 0 bases from J, with 13 bases between. The CDR3 runs to 15 residues.

This clonotype was recorded at least ten times. The genes are TRBV7-9 and TRBJ2-5; D is possibly TRBD1 or TRBD2 (5 bases each). The germline gives CDR1 SEHNR, CDR2 FQNEAQ (reference sequence). CDR3 length equals 17 residues. Trimming took 3 bases from V and 5 from J, leaving 22 bases between them. CDR3 sequence (DNA): TGTGCCAGCAGCTTTCTCCGGGACCCCAAAATTGGGGAGACCCAGTACTTC. As protein: CASSFLRDPKIGETQYF.

This clonotype was observed at least ten times. This chain uses TRBV27 with TRBJ2-1; 8 bases map to TRBD2. Unmatched junction bases numbered 9, after V lost 8 bases and J lost 3 bases. The CDR3 spans 15 residues. Looked up from germline, CDR1 is MNHEY and CDR2 is SMNVEV (reference sequence). Here the CDR3 DNA reads TGTGCCAGCGGCGGGGGGCGGGAGTTCTACAATGAGCAGTTCTTC. Translating it yields CASGGGREFYNEQFF.

This clonotype is termed medium-sized. The chain links TRBV2 to TRBJ2-5, with a possible D match to TRBD2 (6 bases). V lost 2 bases and J 4 bases, leaving 8 bases between the germline ends. Germline V gene data show CDR1 as SNHLY and CDR2 as FYNNEI. The CDR3 has 13 residues. The CDR3 region is CASSESEGETQYF. The CDR3 coding sequence is TGTGCCAGCAGTGAATCGGAGGGAGAGACCCAGTACTTC.